The 30 T cell receptor beta chains in this list originate from one sample, sequenced in a study of metastatic and nonmetastatic thyroid tumors. Not a single patient had been given any form of treatment at any point before undergoing thyroid surgery. MiXCR was used by TCRdb to re-call the PCR reads. Found here are roughly 20,000 clones, 27% of them singletons; the top ten hold 5.5% to 6.5%. Sequencing input: blood. The receptors originated from a female donor with papillary thyroid cancer or a benign thyroid nodule (not recorded which). Some clones in this sample may be carry-over from other donors' samples.

The J gene is TRBJ2-3, the V gene TRBV5-1, with a tentative D call TRBD2 (6 bases). V was shortened by 1 base and J by 6 bases, with 18 bases between the two germline ends. This CDR3 spans 16 amino acids. Germline V gene sequence: CDR1 SGHRS, CDR2 YFSETQ. This CDR3 reads CASSLTLKAAGDTQYF. The CDR3, as DNA: TGCGCCAGCAGCTTGACCCTTAAAGCGGCGGGGGATACGCAGTATTTT.

This clone was detected many times. The chain recombines TRBV19 with TRBJ1-2; the D is unclear. Per germline, CDR1 LNHDA and CDR2 SQIVND (reference sequence). V lost 5 bases and J 8 bases, leaving 30 bases between the germline ends. CDR3 length: 18 residues. CDR3 in amino acids: CASSPKGGFDILSRGYTF. DNA of the CDR3: TGTGCCAGTAGTCCTAAGGGAGGGTTTGACATCCTCTCTAGGGGCTACACCTTC.

This sequence joins TRBV20-1 and TRBJ2-1; 11 bases line up with TRBD2. The CDR3 extends over 14 amino acids. Germline CDR1 and CDR2: DFQATT and SNEGSKA (reference sequence). With 3 bases clipped from V and 7 bases from J, the junction kept 5 bases outside the gene matches. The CDR3 nucleotides are TGCAGTGCTAGCTCCCCTAGCGGGAGGAATGAGCAGTTCTTC. Translation gives CSASSPSGRNEQFF.

This clone has a handful of counts. The chain recombines TRBV6-1 with TRBJ2-2, with 8 bases identical to TRBD1. The trim removed 3 bases at V and 3 bases at J, leaving 0 bases unmatched. CDR3 size: 14 residues. Per the germline V gene, CDR1 is MNHNS and CDR2 is SASEGT. In nucleotides, the CDR3 is TGTGCCAGCAGTGAGGGACAGGACACCGGGGAGCTGTTTTTT. The encoded protein is CASSEGQDTGELFF.

The CDR3 sequence is CASSLETLQETQYF. In nucleotides, the CDR3 is TGTGCCAGCAGTTTAGAGACCCTCCAAGAGACCCAGTACTTC. This chain links TRBV12-3 or TRBV12-4 with TRBJ2-5; D call uncertain. The V end lost 1 base, the J end lost 1 base, and 7 bases lay between the germline ends. The CDR3 sequence is 14 residues long.

This clone was observed at least ten times. The J gene is TRBJ2-7, the V gene TRBV7-2; D is undetermined. The CDR3 runs 13 residues. The germline gives CDR1 SGHTA, CDR2 FQGNSA. The ends were cut back, 4 bases at V and 3 bases at J, with 10 bases in the middle. The CDR3 bases are TGTGCCAGCAGCTGGGAATCTGGCTACGAGCAGTACTTC. Translated: CASSWESGYEQYF.

In its sample, this clone was seen many times. The V and J genes are TRBV29-1 and TRBJ2-7, with 7 bases identical to TRBD2. J lost 1 base, V lost 1 base, and 4 bases had no gene match. The CDR3 has 14 amino acids. The germline gives CDR1 SQVTM, CDR2 ANQGSEA. The CDR3 DNA reads as TGCAGCGTTGAAGTAGTGGGAGGGTCCTACGAGCAGTACTTC. This translates into CSVEVVGGSYEQYF.

Within the sample, this clone is medium-sized. This sequence joins TRBV6-1 and TRBJ2-6; D uncertain. Trimming shortened V by 4 bases and J by 1 base, and 8 bases separated the two germline ends. The germline V gene encodes CDR1 MNHNS and CDR2 SASEGT. The CDR3 sequence is 15 residues long. The CDR3: CASSGQNSGANVLTF. The CDR3 bases are TGTGCCAGCAGTGGCCAGAATTCTGGGGCCAACGTCCTGACTTTC.

This sequence joins TRBV20-1 and TRBJ2-7, with 14 bases matching TRBD2. V lost 2 bases and J lost 3; bases outside the gene matches: 3. Germline CDR1 reads DFQATT; CDR2 reads SNEGSKA (reference sequence). CDR3 size: 15 residues. The CDR3 DNA reads TGCAGTGCTAGACGCGGACTAGCGGGAGGCTACGAGCAGTACTTC. This gives the protein CSARRGLAGGYEQYF.

The V gene is TRBV20-1, the J gene TRBJ1-1; no firm D call. This CDR3 has 13 residues. V shed 8 bases and J shed 0 bases, with 13 bases lying between them. The germline gives CDR1 DFQATT, CDR2 SNEGSKA (reference sequence). CDR3 loop: CSTHDEVNTEAFF. In DNA, the CDR3 is TGCAGTACCCACGACGAAGTGAACACTGAAGCTTTCTTT.

The table lists this clone with many counts. V is TRBV6-5 and J is TRBJ2-7; no clear D gene. Germline-derived CDR1 and CDR2 are MNHEY and SVGAGI. V shed 0 bases and J shed 0 bases, with 3 bases lying between them. The CDR3 consists of 13 residues. The CDR3 loop is CASSYSGSYEQYF. Written as DNA, the CDR3 is TGTGCCAGCAGTTACTCTGGCTCCTACGAGCAGTACTTC.

This clone turned up a few times. The chain couples TRBV6-6 to TRBJ2-7; 7 nucleotides match TRBD2. Germline trimming cut 2 bases from V and 4 bases from J; bases unmatched to any gene: 11. Per the germline V gene, CDR1 is MNHNY and CDR2 is SVGAGI (reference sequence). The CDR3 contains 16 residues. Written as DNA, the CDR3 is TGTGCCAGCAGTTACCCCAGCCCTAGCGGTGTATACGAGCAGTACTTC. Its protein is CASSYPSPSGVYEQYF.

This clone showed up many times. This chain connects TRBV7-2 to TRBJ2-3; 7 bases are a match to TRBD2. There are 14 residues in the CDR3. J gave up 1 base and V 5 bases, and 3 bases lay outside the gene matches. Germline CDR1 and CDR2: SGHTA and FQGNSA. The CDR3: CASSITSGTDTQYF. The CDR3 DNA reads as TGTGCCAGCAGCATCACTAGCGGCACAGATACGCAGTATTTT.

The CDR3 here is CASSLGRGGQGGELFF. The CDR3 nucleotides are TGTGCCAGCAGCTTAGGCCGCGGGGGGCAAGGCGGGGAGCTGTTTTTT. The chain carries TRBV11-2 and TRBJ2-2; 8 bases match TRBD2. After removal of 1 base from V and 7 bases from J, the junction contained 8 bases not matched to a gene. Germline CDR1 is SGHAT and CDR2 is FQNNGV. This CDR3 has 16 residues.

The genes are TRBV18 and TRBJ1-1; no firm D call. This CDR3 has 13 amino acids. Per the germline V gene, CDR1 is KGHSH and CDR2 is LQKENI. V was pared by 3 bases and J by 0 bases, with 5 bases between. The CDR3 region is CASSPGMNTEAFF. CDR3 DNA: TGTGCCAGCTCACCTGGGATGAACACTGAAGCTTTCTTT. Combining the CDR3 with reference TRBV18 and TRBJ1-1 gives the whole variable domain NAGVMQNPRHLVRRRGQEARLRCSPMKGHSHVYWYRQLPEEGLKFMVYLQKENIIDESGMPKERFSAEFPKEGPSILRIQQVVRGDSAAYFCASSPGMNTEAFFGQGTRLTVV.

By share of the sample, this clone is medium-sized. This CDR3 is CASSPRGLAYSYEQYF. In DNA form, the CDR3 reads TGTGCCAGCAGTCCCCGAGGACTAGCGTACTCCTACGAGCAGTACTTC. The V gene is TRBV27, the J gene TRBJ2-7; 9 bases align to TRBD2. Germline V gene lookup returns CDR1 MNHEY and CDR2 SMNVEV (reference sequence). The CDR3 has 16 residues. The V and J ends lost 5 bases and 0 bases, in that order; junction bases with no gene match: 8.

This chain connects TRBV11-2 to TRBJ2-3; 15 nucleotides match TRBD2. V was pared by 5 bases and J by 4 bases, with 10 bases of the junction left unmatched. Germline values: CDR1 SGHAT, CDR2 FQNNGV. The CDR3 runs 18 residues. Here the CDR3 reads CASSPRGLAGGFADTQYF. The CDR3 DNA reads TGTGCCAGCAGCCCAAGGGGACTAGCGGGAGGATTCGCAGATACGCAGTATTTT.

On this clone itself: Given a much more abundant clone one base away, this may be a read error. V and J are TRBV20-1 and TRBJ2-5; D not certain. This CDR3 contains 16 residues. Looked up from germline, CDR1 is DFQATT and CDR2 is SNEGSKA (reference sequence). V was shortened by 1 base and J by 4 bases, with 19 bases between the two germline ends. CDR3 sequence: CSARGDYSVIRETQYF. Here the CDR3 DNA reads TGCAGTGCTAGAGGGGATTACAGCGTTATCCGAGAGACCCAGTACTTC.

Many counts were recorded for this clone. V usage is TRBV20-1 and J usage is TRBJ1-2, with D possibly matching TRBD1 (5 bases). Germline V gene data show CDR1 as DFQATT and CDR2 as SNEGSKA (reference sequence). V shed 3 bases and J shed 4 bases, with 18 bases lying between them. This CDR3 region has 15 residues. Here the CDR3 DNA reads TGCAGTGCTAGTGTTTTGTTTGGGGGGTTCTATGGCTACACCTTC. This translates into CSASVLFGGFYGYTF.

This clone is deemed medium-sized (0.01 to 0.1%). V is TRBV19 and J is TRBJ1-3; unclear D gene. CDR3 length equals 13 residues. Deletions cut 5 bases from V and 7 bases from J, with 12 bases between. In germline, CDR1 is LNHDA, CDR2 SQIVND (reference sequence). CDR3 protein: CASSPKFFNTIYF. The CDR3 nucleotides are TGTGCCAGTAGTCCTAAATTTTTTAACACCATATATTTT.

The rearrangement uses TRBV6-1 and TRBJ1-5; D is ambiguous. The ends were cut back, 3 bases at V and 0 bases at J, with 6 bases in the middle. Germline V gene data show CDR1 as MNHNS and CDR2 as SASEGT. The CDR3 runs 14 residues. The CDR3, as DNA: TGTGCCAGCAGTGAGGGATATAGCAATCAGCCCCAGCATTTT. Its translation: CASSEGYSNQPQHF.

The chain employs TRBV4-2 and TRBJ1-2, with 10 bases lining up with TRBD1. V shed 2 bases and J 6 bases; nucleotides not matched to a gene: 9. The length of the CDR3 is 16 residues. The V gene's germline CDR1 is LGHNA and CDR2 YNFKEQ. CDR3 region: CASSQRTGGMGNGYTF. As DNA, the CDR3 is TGTGCCAGCAGCCAAAGGACAGGGGGTATGGGGAATGGCTACACCTTC.

In this sample, this clone turned up a few times. The chain employs TRBV30 and TRBJ1-3; 8 nucleotides agree with TRBD1. With 5 bases clipped from V and 2 bases from J, the junction kept 2 bases outside the gene matches. This CDR3 is 13 amino acids long. Germline-derived CDR1 and CDR2 are GTSNPN and SVGIG (reference sequence). The CDR3 DNA is TGTGCCTGGGAGGGACAGGCTGGAAACACCATATATTTT. Translating gives CAWEGQAGNTIYF.

This clone showed up many times. The chain couples TRBV12-3 or TRBV12-4 to TRBJ1-1; a possible D gene is TRBD1 (5 bases). This CDR3 contains 13 residues. The V gene lost 5 bases and the J gene lost 1 base, with 8 bases spanning the gap. The CDR3 DNA follows: TGTGCCAGCAGTACAACAGGGAACACTGAAGCTTTCTTT. Amino acid sequence: CASSTTGNTEAFF.

This clone was detected many times. The V call is TRBV7-6, the J call TRBJ2-7, with a possible D match to TRBD1 (5 bases). Looked up from germline, CDR1 is SGHVS and CDR2 is FNYEAQ. V shed 0 bases and J shed 4 bases, with 22 bases lying between them. This CDR3 is 18 amino acids long. As DNA, the CDR3 is TGTGCCAGCAGCTTAGCACCTCTCATTGGGCCCCGACAGTACGAGCAGTACTTC. It encodes CASSLAPLIGPRQYEQYF.

This clone was picked up a small number of times. This chain connects TRBV12-3 or TRBV12-4 to TRBJ2-7; D possibly uses TRBD1 or TRBD2 (5 bases each). The CDR3 loop spans 14 amino acids. V was pared by 6 bases and J by 8 bases, with 20 bases between. CDR3 DNA sequence: TGTGCCAGCAGACCTGGGGGAGCCGGCATCAAGCAGTACTTC. This translates into CASRPGGAGIKQYF.

By frequency in the sample, this clone is medium-sized (0.01 to 0.1%). This sample includes further DNA sequences coding for the same CDR3. The chain combines TRBV6-4 with TRBJ2-3; no clear D gene. The CDR3 runs 13 residues. V was shortened by 2 bases and J by 0 bases, with 3 bases between the two germline ends. Germline V gives CDR1 MRHNA, CDR2 SNTAGT. In DNA form, the CDR3 reads TGTGCCAGCAGTGACGGGAGCACAGATACGCAGTATTTT. Amino acid sequence: CASSDGSTDTQYF.

This chain connects TRBV7-3 to TRBJ1-6; 7 bases match TRBD1. The CDR3 sequence is 16 residues long. Per germline, CDR1 SGHTA and CDR2 FQGTGA. V shed 5 bases and J 8 bases; nucleotides not matched to a gene: 12. The chain's CDR3 is CASSPWTGEGHSPLHF. The CDR3 DNA is TGTGCCAGCAGCCCCTGGACAGGAGAAGGGCATTCACCCCTCCACTTT.

This sequence joins TRBV28 and TRBJ1-3; D gene uncertain. Germline V gene sequence: CDR1 MDHEN, CDR2 SYDVKM. V dropped 4 bases and J dropped 4 bases, with 11 bases sitting between them. The CDR3 runs to 14 residues. CDR3 bases: TGTGCCAGCAGTTACGGGGTGGAAGGAAACACCATATATTTT. It translates to CASSYGVEGNTIYF.

V and J are TRBV20-1 and TRBJ1-2; D is unresolved. The germline V and J ends were trimmed by 7 bases and 4 bases, with 16 bases remaining between them. Germline loops: CDR1 DFQATT, CDR2 SNEGSKA (reference sequence). This CDR3 has 13 residues. Written as DNA, the CDR3 is TGCAGTGTGAGGTGGTCCGGAAGCTATGGCTACACCTTC. It translates to CSVRWSGSYGYTF.